This T cell receptor beta chain was sequenced for a study of CD8 T cells in ankylosing spondylitis. This clonotype was counted between two and nine times. Its antigen is undetermined. The J segment lost 5 bases and the V segment lost 3 bases, leaving 4 bases of the junction unmatched. Germline-derived CDR1 and CDR2 are SGHTA and FQGTGA. The CDR3 is 15 amino acids. Overall study findings and caveats: A motif of fewer than ten highly homologous TCR beta variants was seen as apparently characteristic of ankylosing spondylitis blood. There were earlier reports of some motif variants in reactive arthritis synovial fluid and blood. The authors reported significant enrichment of disease-linked clones in matched ankylosing spondylitis synovial fluid. CD8+ cells made up the disease-linked clones, which were relatively rare in peripheral blood.

Libraries for TCR beta were made by quantitative 5'-RACE with molecular barcodes. TCRdb analysed the 5' RACE reads with MiXCR anew, one entry per CDR3 protein. The sample holds around 390,000 distinct CDR3 sequences; approximately 20% are singletons and the top ten take approximately 16%. The receptor was derived from a male donor with ankylosing spondylitis. Sequencing was done on a sample of blood, either unsorted or a sorted T cell fraction (not recorded which). The chain links TRBV7-3 to TRBJ2-5; TRBD2 aligns across 12 bases. DNA of the CDR3: TGTGCCAGCAGCTTGACTAGCGGGAGAACCGAGACCCAGTACTTC. It codes for CASSLTSGRTETQYF.